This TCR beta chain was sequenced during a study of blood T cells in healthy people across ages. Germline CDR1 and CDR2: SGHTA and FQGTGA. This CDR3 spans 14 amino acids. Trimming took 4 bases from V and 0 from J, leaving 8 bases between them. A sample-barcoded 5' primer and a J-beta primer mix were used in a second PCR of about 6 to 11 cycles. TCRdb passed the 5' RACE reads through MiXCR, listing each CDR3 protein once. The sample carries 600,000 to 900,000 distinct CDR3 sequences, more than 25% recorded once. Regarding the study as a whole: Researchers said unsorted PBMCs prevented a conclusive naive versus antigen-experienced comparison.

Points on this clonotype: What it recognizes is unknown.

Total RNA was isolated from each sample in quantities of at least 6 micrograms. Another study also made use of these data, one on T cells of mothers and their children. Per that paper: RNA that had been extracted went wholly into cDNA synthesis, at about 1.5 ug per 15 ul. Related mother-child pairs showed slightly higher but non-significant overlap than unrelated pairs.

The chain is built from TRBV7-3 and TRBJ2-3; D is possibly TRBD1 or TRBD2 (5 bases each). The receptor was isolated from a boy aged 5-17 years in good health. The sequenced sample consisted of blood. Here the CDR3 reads CASSWDGSTDTQYF. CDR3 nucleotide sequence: TGTGCCAGCAGCTGGGACGGTAGCACAGATACGCAGTATTTT.